One and the same sample provided the 5 T cell receptor beta chains below, sequenced in a study of blood T cell repertoires in COVID-19. Clones were read by immunoSEQ multiplex PCR, and TCRdb kept only the in-frame ones, dropping some. The sample yields tens of thousands of clones, around 84% seen once. Material for sequencing was peripheral blood. These receptors were obtained from a woman over 75 in a cohort sampled during active or convalescent COVID-19.

The J gene is TRBJ1-3, the V gene TRBV7-8, with TRBD1 as a possible D gene (5 bases). Germline CDR1 reads SGHVS; CDR2 reads FQNEAQ. This CDR3 spans 19 amino acids. The V gene lost 1 base and the J gene lost 3 bases, with 22 bases spanning the gap. CDR3 residues: CASSLESWAGHRSGNTIYF. The DNA of the CDR3 is TGTGCCAGCAGCTTAGAGTCCTGGGCAGGGCACCGAAGTGGAAACACCATATATTTT.

Note on this clone: A read error may produce the germline difference seen at one junction end. The genes are TRBV7-9 and TRBJ2-1, with 7 bases identical to TRBD1. In germline, CDR1 is SEHNR, CDR2 FQNEAQ (reference sequence). The CDR3 covers 15 residues. CDR3 region: CASSSPGTAYNEQFF. For the CDR3, the DNA is TGTGCCAGCAGCTCGCCGGGGACAGCCTATAATGAGCAGTTCTTC.

The chain carries TRBV21-1 and TRBJ2-7; the table names TRBD1, a call not compared with the DNA. TRBV21-1 is a listed pseudogene. The CDR3 is 14 residues long. DNA for the CDR3: TGTGCCAGCAGCAGGCGGGACAGGGTCTACGAGCAGTACTTC. This encodes CASSRRDRVYEQYF.

This clone showed up just a few times. The genes are TRBV28 and TRBJ1-6, with D hard to call. The CDR3 is made up of 19 amino acids. V was cut by 6 bases and J by 0 bases, with 21 bases left in between. Looked up from germline, CDR1 is MDHEN and CDR2 is SYDVKM. CDR3 protein: CASRPAGRPGLSYNSPLHF. The CDR3 coding sequence is TGTGCCAGCAGACCAGCCGGGAGGCCAGGCCTCTCCTATAATTCACCCCTCCACTTT.

The gene calls are TRBV7-9 and TRBJ1-1; 11 positions agree with TRBD1. The CDR3 has 14 residues. CDR1 and CDR2 (germline): SEHNR, FQNEAQ (reference sequence). V shed 6 bases, J shed 6 bases, and the junction held 6 bases outside the gene matches. DNA of the CDR3: TGTGCCAGCAGGAAAGGACAGGGGGCTGCTGAAGCTTTCTTT. Amino acids: CASRKGQGAAEAFF.